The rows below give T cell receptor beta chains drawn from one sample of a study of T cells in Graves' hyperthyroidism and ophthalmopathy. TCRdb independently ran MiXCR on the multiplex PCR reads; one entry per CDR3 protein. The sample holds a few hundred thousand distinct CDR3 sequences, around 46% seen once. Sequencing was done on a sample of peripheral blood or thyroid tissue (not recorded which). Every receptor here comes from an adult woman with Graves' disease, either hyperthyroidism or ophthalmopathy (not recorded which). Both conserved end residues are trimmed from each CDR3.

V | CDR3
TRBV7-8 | ASSSRQAGEY
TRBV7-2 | ASSPAGTGGTEAF
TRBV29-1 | SVEGAGTYEQY
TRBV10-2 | ASSFVNYGYT
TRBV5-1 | ASSLISHQETQY
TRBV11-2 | ASSHPGGQETQY
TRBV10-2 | ASSELTFAYNEQF
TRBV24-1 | ATSASGSNQPQH
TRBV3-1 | ASSQELPLWETQY
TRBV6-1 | ASSSYGTSNTEAF
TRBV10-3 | AISAGTTNTEAF
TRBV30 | AWSEPLRTDTQY
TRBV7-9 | ASSRRWAEGYGYT
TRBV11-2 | ASSASLGNTIY
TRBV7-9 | ASSVTNQPQH
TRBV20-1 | SALGQGAETQY
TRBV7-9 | ASSSTGPNSPLH
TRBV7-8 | ASSLRGGARTEAF
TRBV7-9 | ASSPGGGSYGYT
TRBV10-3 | AISPGQGLMETQY
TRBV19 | ASRQDTRGNTEAF
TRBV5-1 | ASSLLGGLTETQY
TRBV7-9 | ASTLAGGPDTQY
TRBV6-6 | ASSYRVGSGYT
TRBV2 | ASRRSWADSPLH
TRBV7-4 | ASSLPGVTFYGYT
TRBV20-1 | SARPGLDRVDHTEAF
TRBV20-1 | SARDPRGGSYEQY